This T cell receptor beta chain was profiled in a study of blood T cells in healthy people across ages. Trimming stripped 5 bases from V and 0 bases from J, with 12 bases between. This CDR3 contains 15 residues. From germline, CDR1 is SGHTA and CDR2 FQGNSA. A second about 6 to 12 cycle PCR used barcoded and J-beta primers. TCRdb re-called the 5' RACE reads with MiXCR, one entry per CDR3 protein. The sample contains about 930,000 distinct CDR3 sequences, about 28% of which appear only once. The same sample was also used in a study of T cells of mothers and their children. That paper notes: Whether related or unrelated, pairs show similar shaping of TCR recombination output by thymic selection.

This chain uses TRBV7-2 with TRBJ2-3; D remains ambiguous. The receptor's source is a woman aged 40-49 years in good health. Specimen: blood. The CDR3 loop is CASSLDFASTDTQYF. The CDR3 DNA sequence: TGTGCCAGCAGCCTAGACTTCGCTAGCACAGATACGCAGTATTTT.